The 4 T cell receptor beta chains listed next were all sequenced from one sample in a study of blood T cell repertoires in COVID-19. Clones were read by immunoSEQ multiplex PCR, and TCRdb kept only the in-frame ones, dropping some. The sample lists about 430,000 clones; approximately 90% were seen once. Material for sequencing was PBMCs or T cells enriched from blood (not recorded which). These receptors were obtained from a woman aged 18-30 years who had been exposed to COVID-19.

The chain is built from TRBV29-1 and TRBJ1-1; possible D gene TRBD1, 6 bases. The CDR3 extends over 14 amino acids. The germline CDR1 and CDR2 sequences are SQVTM and ANQGSEA. Trimming removed 4 bases at V and 5 bases at J, with 17 bases between. CDR3 residues: CSVGITRGGTEAFF. CDR3 nucleotides: TGCAGCGTTGGAATCACCAGGGGTGGTACTGAAGCTTTCTTT.

The gene calls are TRBV7-9 and TRBJ2-1; 7 nucleotides align to TRBD2. With V trimmed by 0 bases and J by 2 bases, 1 base remained unmatched. The CDR3 runs 15 residues. In germline, CDR1 is SEHNR, CDR2 FQNEAQ (reference sequence). The CDR3 protein is CASSLAGGPYNEQFF. CDR3 nucleotides: TGTGCCAGCAGCTTAGCGGGAGGGCCCTACAATGAGCAGTTCTTC. Drawing the rest from reference TRBV7-9 and TRBJ2-1, the complete variable domain is DTGVSQNPRHKITKRGQNVTFRCDPISEHNRLYWYRQTLGQGPEFLTYFQNEAQLEKSRLLSDRFSAERPKGSFSTLEIQRTEQGDSAMYLCASSLAGGPYNEQFFGPGTRLTVL.

The rearrangement uses TRBV6-4 and TRBJ2-6; D gene ambiguous. V lost 0 bases and J 0 bases, leaving 3 bases between the germline ends. The CDR3 covers 15 residues. Germline V gene data show CDR1 as MRHNA and CDR2 as SNTAGT. The CDR3 loop reads CASSDSSSGANVLTF. The DNA of the CDR3 is TGTGCCAGCAGTGACTCGAGCTCTGGGGCCAACGTCCTGACTTTC.

The gene calls are TRBV6-5 and TRBJ1-2; 8 bases line up with TRBD1. Per germline, CDR1 MNHEY and CDR2 SVGAGI. The CDR3 has 15 amino acids. V shed 5 bases and J 8 bases; nucleotides not matched to a gene: 13. Here the CDR3 DNA reads TGTGCCAGCAGTCGTGACGGGACAGGCCTTAAGGGCTACACCTTC. It encodes CASSRDGTGLKGYTF.